Following are 15 T cell receptor beta chains from one sample sequenced in a study of blood T cell repertoires in COVID-19. The assay was immunoSEQ multiplex PCR, and TCRdb's table has in-frame clones only and misses some. Counted here are 75,000 to 90,000 clones, around 91% occurring once; the ten biggest clones make up around 1%. Sequenced input: peripheral blood. All receptors derive from a woman in her 50s in a cohort sampled during active COVID-19.

The table lists this clone with a few counts. This chain links TRBV11-2 with TRBJ2-7, with TRBD1 as a possible D gene (6 bases). V was shortened by 3 bases and J by 4 bases, with 10 bases between the two germline ends. The germline CDR1 and CDR2 sequences are SGHAT and FQNNGV. The CDR3 has 13 residues. The CDR3 nucleotides read TGTGCCAGCAGCTTCGGACAGCTTTACGAGCAGTACTTC. Protein sequence: CASSFGQLYEQYF.

This clone was seen once. V usage is TRBV6-5 and J usage is TRBJ1-1, with D perhaps matching TRBD1 (5 bases). The CDR3 consists of 14 residues. From germline, CDR1 is MNHEY and CDR2 SVGAGI. Trimming shortened V by 2 bases and J by 0 bases, and 7 bases separated the two germline ends. CDR3: CASSYTGVNTEAFF. The CDR3 region has the DNA TGTGCCAGCAGTTACACGGGGGTGAACACTGAAGCTTTCTTT.

This sequence joins TRBV21-1 and TRBJ2-1; TRBD2 reflects the table's D call only, with no check against the DNA. TRBV21-1 is marked as a pseudogene. CDR3 length: 17 amino acids. The CDR3 reads CASPKTGLAGWRNEQFF. The CDR3, as DNA: TGTGCCAGCCCTAAAACCGGACTAGCGGGGTGGCGTAATGAGCAGTTCTTC.

The rearrangement links TRBV2 to TRBJ2-1, with a weak D call TRBD2 (6 bases). The V end was cut by 2 bases, the J end by 8 bases, with 13 bases between. This CDR3 is 14 amino acids long. The germline V gene has CDR1 SNHLY and CDR2 FYNNEI. The CDR3 region is CASSETSWIYEQFF. CDR3 DNA: TGTGCCAGCAGTGAAACTAGCTGGATTTATGAGCAGTTCTTC.

V and J are TRBV5-6 and TRBJ1-1, with 8 bases that match TRBD1. CDR1 is SGHDT, CDR2 YYEEEE, per germline. This CDR3 spans 15 amino acids. Trimming cost V 0 bases and J 4 bases; bases outside gene matches: 5. The CDR3 DNA sequence: TGTGCCAGCAGCTTGGGACAGGGGTTTGTCACTGAAGCTTTCTTT. Protein: CASSLGQGFVTEAFF.

The chain carries TRBV5-1 and TRBJ2-3; 9 positions match TRBD2. The CDR3 sequence is 14 residues long. V lost 2 bases, J lost 6 bases, and 4 bases stayed unmatched. Germline V gene data show CDR1 as SGHRS and CDR2 as YFSETQ. The CDR3 loop is CASSFSGSSDTQYF. CDR3 sequence (DNA): TGCGCCAGCAGCTTTAGCGGGAGTTCGGATACGCAGTATTTT.

The chain is built from TRBV7-3 and TRBJ1-3; D possibly corresponds to TRBD1 (5 bases). V shed 1 base and J shed 2 bases, with 12 bases lying between them. Germline V gene sequence: CDR1 SGHTA, CDR2 FQGTGA. This CDR3 has 16 amino acids. CDR3 sequence (DNA): TGTGCCAGCAGCTTAAACCCGGGACTTCCTGGAAACACCATATATTTT. This translates into CASSLNPGLPGNTIYF.

The chain carries TRBV5-5 and TRBJ2-5; D gene uncertain. Germline V gene lookup returns CDR1 SGHKS and CDR2 YYEKEE (reference sequence). This CDR3 region has 12 residues. Trimming removed 3 bases from V and 5 bases from J, with 8 bases in between. Written as DNA, the CDR3 is TGTGCCAGCAGCTCCCACGAGGAGACCCAGTACTTC. Translation: CASSSHEETQYF.

The chain recombines TRBV7-9 with TRBJ2-3, with 8 bases that match TRBD1. The junction had 5 bases not matched to a gene; V was cut back by 5 bases and J by 4 bases. The CDR3 sequence is 14 residues long. Germline V gene lookup returns CDR1 SEHNR and CDR2 FQNEAQ (reference sequence). This CDR3 is CASSPDRAADTQYF. The DNA for the CDR3 is TGTGCCAGCAGCCCGGACAGGGCGGCAGATACGCAGTATTTT.

This chain joins TRBV14 and TRBJ2-7; 7 bases align to TRBD2. Germline CDR1 and CDR2: SGHDN and FVKESK. The CDR3 totals 12 residues. The V segment lost 5 bases and the J segment 5 bases; nucleotides outside the gene matches: 3. CDR3 nucleotides: TGTGCCAGCAGCAAACTAGCGCACGAGCAGTACTTC. Its translation: CASSKLAHEQYF.

The V call is TRBV5-1, the J call TRBJ2-1, with 8 bases matching TRBD2. Germline CDR1 and CDR2: SGHRS and YFSETQ. This CDR3 spans 15 amino acids. V was clipped by 4 bases and J by 5 bases; unmatched bases: 8. The CDR3 here is CASSPTSGLNNEQFF. The CDR3 region has the DNA TGCGCCAGCAGCCCAACTAGCGGCCTTAACAATGAGCAGTTCTTC.

The table lists this clone with a few counts. This sequence joins TRBV19 and TRBJ2-2; 11 bases line up with TRBD2. Trimming took 7 bases from V and 6 from J; bases not matched to a gene: 7. Germline V gene lookup returns CDR1 LNHDA and CDR2 SQIVND (reference sequence). The CDR3 runs 15 residues. CDR3 nucleotides: TGTGCCAGTAAAATAGCGGGAGGGCGTTCCGGGGAGCTGTTTTTT. This encodes CASKIAGGRSGELFF.

The chain is built from TRBV27 and TRBJ2-7; 8 positions match TRBD2. The CDR3 totals 14 residues. V was clipped by 5 bases and J by 7 bases; unmatched bases: 10. Per germline, CDR1 MNHEY and CDR2 SMNVEV (reference sequence). CDR3 protein: CASSQAGDLGEQYF. Written as DNA, the CDR3 is TGTGCCAGCAGTCAAGCGGGAGACCTAGGTGAGCAGTACTTC.

V and J are TRBV6-2 or TRBV6-3 and TRBJ2-1; D may be TRBD1 (5 bases). Trimming took 4 bases from V and 9 from J, leaving 7 bases between them. Germline assignment: CDR1 MNHEY and CDR2 SVGEGT. The CDR3 consists of 11 residues. The CDR3 sequence is CASSFRGEQFF. As DNA, the CDR3 is TGTGCCAGCAGTTTTAGGGGTGAGCAGTTCTTC.

The rearrangement uses TRBV28 and TRBJ1-5, with 8 positions matching TRBD1. V lost 7 bases and J lost 2; bases outside the gene matches: 13. Germline assignment: CDR1 MDHEN and CDR2 SYDVKM. This CDR3 contains 17 residues. CDR3 nucleotides: TGTGCCAGCACGGGAACCAGGGGGCTATTGGGCAATCAGCCCCAGCATTTT. Protein product: CASTGTRGLLGNQPQHF. Combining the CDR3 with reference TRBV28 and TRBJ1-5 gives the whole variable domain DVKVTQSSRYLVKRTGEKVFLECVQDMDHENMFWYRQDPGLGLRLIYFSYDVKMKEKGDIPEGYSVSREKKERFSLILESASTNQTSMYLCASTGTRGLLGNQPQHFGDGTRLSIL.